This paragraph reports one T cell receptor beta chain. 60 Vbeta and 13 Jbeta primers were used in PCR. The method was immunoSEQ multiplex PCR; TCRdb's version includes in-frame clones alone and lacks a portion of them. This sample has fewer than 200,000 clones, with 77% found just once. After removal of 7 bases from V and 6 bases from J, the junction contained 7 bases not matched to a gene. This CDR3 is 14 amino acids long. The germline V gene encodes CDR1 SEHNR and CDR2 FQNEAQ (reference sequence). This entry comes from a study of cytomegalovirus exposure and HLA in healthy donors. This TCR was sampled from a man aged 25-40 years in good health and CMV-seropositive. Sequences were obtained from PBMCs. The chain carries TRBV7-9 and TRBJ2-7, with 12 nucleotides matching TRBD1. CDR3 region: CASTPGDRGLEQYF. The DNA of the CDR3 is TGTGCCAGCACCCCGGGGGACAGGGGGCTCGAGCAGTACTTC.